This is a list of T cell receptor beta chains from one sample in a study of T-cell memory formation after mild COVID-19. Via MiXCR, TCRdb re-called the 5' RACE reads, giving one row per CDR3 protein. This sample yields 98,000 or so distinct CDR3 sequences, of which about 18% are seen a single time; less than 6% belongs to the top ten. What was sequenced was PBMCs or a T cell subset sorted from them (not recorded which). These receptors all stem from a man aged 18 to 29 who had mild COVID-19 (a few samples of this study predate the infection). Cell type and time point are not known. Each CDR3 is given with its conserved first and last residue. D genes are given only for firm matches. Clone size, where shown, is once, few, many, or a class for clones that have expanded.

>-|-|TRBV29-1|TRBJ1-1
TGCAGCGTTAGTCACGGGTTACGAACTGAAGCTTTCTTT
CSVSHGLRTEAFF
>-|-|TRBV4-3|TRBJ2-1
TGCGCCAGCAGCCAAGATGCAGCGGTGGGTGGTGAGCAGTTCTTC
CASSQDAAVGGEQFF
>few|-|TRBV19|TRBJ2-5
TGTGCCAGTAGTATCGGAAAGACCCAGTACTTC
CASSIGKTQYF
>few|-|TRBV20-1|TRBJ2-4
TGCAGTGCTAGATGGGGGTTGGCCAAAAACATTCAGTACTTC
CSARWGLAKNIQYF
>few|TRBD2|TRBV18|TRBJ2-5
TGTGCCAGCTCACCACCGGGGGGGACGGAGGAGACCCAGTACTTC
CASSPPGGTEETQYF
>few|TRBD1|TRBV6-1|TRBJ1-2
TGTGCCAGCAGTGACTATGGACAGGGAGGCGATGGCTACACCTTC
CASSDYGQGGDGYTF
>-|-|TRBV6-5|TRBJ1-2
TGTGCCAGCAGTTACTCAGGCGGTGGAGGCTATGGCTACACCTTC
CASSYSGGGGYGYTF
>many|-|TRBV6-2/TRBV6-3|TRBJ2-1
TGTGCCAGCAGGCCCCCGGGCCATAGCTACAATGAGCAGTTCTTC
CASRPPGHSYNEQFF
>-|-|TRBV7-7|TRBJ2-7
TGTGCCAGCAGCTTAGGTATCGGGCCCTACGAGCAGTACTTC
CASSLGIGPYEQYF
>-|TRBD2|TRBV27|TRBJ2-1
TGTGCCAGCAGTTCCACTAGCGGGGGTACGCAGTTCTTC
CASSSTSGGTQFF
>-|-|TRBV2|TRBJ2-5
TGTGCCAGCAGTGAATTGGAGGGAGAGACCCAGTACTTC
CASSELEGETQYF
>-|-|TRBV6-1|TRBJ1-5
TGTGCCAGCAGTGCCGCCGTCCGGGGACAGCCCCAGCATTTT
CASSAAVRGQPQHF
>few|-|TRBV20-1|TRBJ1-6
TGCAGTGCTAGAGGAACCCAGGGGACTAATTCACCCCTCCACTTT
CSARGTQGTNSPLHF
>once|-|TRBV27|TRBJ1-2
TGTGCCAGCAAACTTTCCGGGGGCCACTATGGCTACACCTTC
CASKLSGGHYGYTF
>-|TRBD1|TRBV4-3|TRBJ2-5
TGCGCCAGCAGCTTTGACAGGGCGGAGACCCAGTACTTC
CASSFDRAETQYF